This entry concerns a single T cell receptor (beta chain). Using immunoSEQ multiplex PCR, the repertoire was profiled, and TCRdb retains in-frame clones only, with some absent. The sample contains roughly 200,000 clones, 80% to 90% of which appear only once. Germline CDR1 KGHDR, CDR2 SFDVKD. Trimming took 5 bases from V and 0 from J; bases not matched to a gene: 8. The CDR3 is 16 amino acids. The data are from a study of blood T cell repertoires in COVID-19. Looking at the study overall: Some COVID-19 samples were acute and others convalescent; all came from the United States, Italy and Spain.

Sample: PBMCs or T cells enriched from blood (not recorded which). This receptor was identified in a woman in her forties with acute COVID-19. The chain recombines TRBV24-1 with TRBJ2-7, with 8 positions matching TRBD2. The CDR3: CATSVLRGGGSYEQYF. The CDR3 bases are TGTGCCACCAGTGTCTTACGGGGGGGTGGCTCCTACGAGCAGTACTTC.